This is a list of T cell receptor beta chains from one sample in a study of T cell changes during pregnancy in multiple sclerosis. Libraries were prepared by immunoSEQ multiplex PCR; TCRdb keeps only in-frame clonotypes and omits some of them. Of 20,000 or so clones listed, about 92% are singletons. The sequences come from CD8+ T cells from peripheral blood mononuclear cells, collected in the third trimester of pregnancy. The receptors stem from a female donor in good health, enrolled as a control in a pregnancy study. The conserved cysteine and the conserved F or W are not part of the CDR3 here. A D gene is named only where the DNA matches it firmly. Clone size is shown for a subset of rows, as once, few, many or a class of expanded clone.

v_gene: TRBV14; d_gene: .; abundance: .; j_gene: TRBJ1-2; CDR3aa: ASSQDTRGGYT
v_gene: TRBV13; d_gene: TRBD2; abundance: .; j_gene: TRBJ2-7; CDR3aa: ASSSGLETYEQY
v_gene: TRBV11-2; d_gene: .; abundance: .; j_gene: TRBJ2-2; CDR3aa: ASSQSGRDGELF
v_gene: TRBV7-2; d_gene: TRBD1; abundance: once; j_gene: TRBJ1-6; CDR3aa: ASSFSTGGNSPLH
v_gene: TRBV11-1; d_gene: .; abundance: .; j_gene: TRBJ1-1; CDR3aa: ASSLYGNTEAF
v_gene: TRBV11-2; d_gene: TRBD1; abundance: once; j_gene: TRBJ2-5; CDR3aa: ASSFSAGQGGETQY
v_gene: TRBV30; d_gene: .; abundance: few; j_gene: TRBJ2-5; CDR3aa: AWTPQEIQETQY
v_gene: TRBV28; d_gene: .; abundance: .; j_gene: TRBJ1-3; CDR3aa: ASRKDGNSGNTIY
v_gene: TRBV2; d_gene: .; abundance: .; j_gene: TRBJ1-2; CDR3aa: ATRVTANYGYT
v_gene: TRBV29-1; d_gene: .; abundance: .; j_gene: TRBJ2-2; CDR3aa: SARVSGGPNTGELF
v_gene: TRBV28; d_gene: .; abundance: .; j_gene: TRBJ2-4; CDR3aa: ASSLGTLAKNIQY
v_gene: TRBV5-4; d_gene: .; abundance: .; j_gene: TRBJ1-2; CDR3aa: ASSLESGGRGYGYT
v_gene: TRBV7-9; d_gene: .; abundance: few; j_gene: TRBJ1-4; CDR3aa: ASSLNGLYEKLF
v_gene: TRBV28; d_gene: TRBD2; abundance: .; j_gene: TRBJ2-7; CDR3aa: ASSSAGRVYEQY
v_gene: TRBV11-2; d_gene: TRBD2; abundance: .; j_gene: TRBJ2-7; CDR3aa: ASSSPGTSGFPYEQY
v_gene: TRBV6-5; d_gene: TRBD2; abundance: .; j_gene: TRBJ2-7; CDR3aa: ASSYSGGSWSYEQY
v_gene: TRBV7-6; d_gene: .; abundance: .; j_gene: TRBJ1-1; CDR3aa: ASRPGDTEAF
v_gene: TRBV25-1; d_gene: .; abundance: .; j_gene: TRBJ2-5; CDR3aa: ASRPTGQWGTQETQY
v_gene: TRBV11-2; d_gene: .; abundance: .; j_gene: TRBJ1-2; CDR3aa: ASSLVFPSPRGGYT
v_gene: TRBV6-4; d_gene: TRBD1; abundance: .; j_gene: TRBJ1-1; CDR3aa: ASSDSTGQGAAF
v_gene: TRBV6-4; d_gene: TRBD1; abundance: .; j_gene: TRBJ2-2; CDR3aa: ASSPTPGGQTGELF
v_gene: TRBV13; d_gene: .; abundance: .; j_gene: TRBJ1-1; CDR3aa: ASSPEGTEAF
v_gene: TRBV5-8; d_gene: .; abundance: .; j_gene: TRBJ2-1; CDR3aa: ASSPKLDSSYNEQF
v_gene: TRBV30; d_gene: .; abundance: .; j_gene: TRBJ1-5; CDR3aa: AWSVGQGNQPQH
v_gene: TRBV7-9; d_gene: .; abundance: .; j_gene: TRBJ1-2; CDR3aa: ASSLRGLANYGYT